The 28 T cell receptor beta chains listed next were all sequenced from one sample in a study of memory CD4+ T cells and cytomegalovirus serostatus. Data came from immunoSEQ multiplex PCR; TCRdb stores just in-frame clones and leaves some out. The sample consists of under 70,000 clones, 80% to 90% of them appearing once. The sort gate was single viable CD3+CD4+CD8-CD45RO+ cells for memory CD4+ T cells. The sample consisted of memory CD4+ T cells from blood. Receptors were obtained from an adult in good health and CMV-seronegative.

The chain is built from TRBV7-3 and TRBJ1-1; no reliable D call. This CDR3 has 13 residues. Trimming pared 4 bases from V and 0 bases from J, leaving 6 bases between. Germline V gene lookup returns CDR1 SGHTA and CDR2 FQGTGA. The CDR3 sequence: CASSSGMNTEAFF. In DNA form, the CDR3 reads TGTGCCAGCAGCTCAGGTATGAACACTGAAGCTTTCTTT. The entire variable domain, with the rest obtained from reference TRBV7-3 and TRBJ1-1, is as follows: GAGVSQTPSNKVTEKGKYVELRCDPISGHTALYWYRQSLGQGPEFLIYFQGTGAADDSGLPNDRFFAVRPEGSVSTLKIQRTERGDSAVYLCASSSGMNTEAFFGQGTRLTVV.

The rearrangement links TRBV18 to TRBJ2-1; D gene uncertain. Trimming cost V 3 bases and J 4 bases, with 16 bases left between them. CDR3 length: 16 residues. Germline V lookup: CDR1 KGHSH, CDR2 LQKENI. The CDR3 region has the DNA TGTGCCAGCTCACCCTTAGGTTCTATTCGTTACAATGAGCAGTTCTTC. This encodes CASSPLGSIRYNEQFF.

The chain joins TRBV20-1 to TRBJ1-1, with D hard to call. CDR1 is DFQATT, CDR2 SNEGSKA, per germline (reference sequence). V lost 5 bases, J lost 8 bases, and 12 bases lay in between. This CDR3 is 11 amino acids long. CDR3 residues: CSAPSLNEAFF. Here the CDR3 DNA reads TGCAGTGCTCCCTCCCTTAACGAAGCTTTCTTT.

The rearrangement uses TRBV5-1 and TRBJ1-1; possibly TRBD1 for D (5 bases). The CDR3 extends over 15 amino acids. V was shortened by 4 bases and J by 6 bases, with 19 bases between the two germline ends. Per the germline V gene, CDR1 is SGHRS and CDR2 is YFSETQ. In DNA form, the CDR3 reads TGCGCCAGCAGCCTTGACAGCGCGGTGGGGTCTGAAGCTTTCTTT. Amino acids: CASSLDSAVGSEAFF. The whole variable domain, filled in from reference TRBV5-1 and TRBJ1-1, reads KAGVTQTPRYLIKTRGQQVTLSCSPISGHRSVSWYQQTPGQGLQFLFEYFSETQRNKGNFPGRFSGRQFSNSRSEMNVSTLELGDSALYLCASSLDSAVGSEAFFGQGTRLTVV.

The chain uses TRBV23-1 and TRBJ2-7; the match to TRBD1 covers 8 bases. TRBV23-1 is given ORF status, its function remaining uncertain. This CDR3 has 16 residues. The V and J ends lost 3 bases and 3 bases, in that order; junction bases with no gene match: 10. CDR3 protein: CASSHSGQGRSYEQYF. Here the CDR3 DNA reads TGCGCCAGCAGTCACTCTGGACAGGGAAGAAGCTACGAGCAGTACTTC.

This sequence joins TRBV5-4 and TRBJ2-3; 11 nucleotides match TRBD2. The trim removed 3 bases at V and 6 bases at J, leaving 9 bases unmatched. This CDR3 comprises 16 residues. Germline assignment: CDR1 SGHNT and CDR2 YYREEE (reference sequence). The CDR3 spells CASSSAVAGGVDTQYF. CDR3 nucleotides: TGTGCCAGCAGCTCCGCGGTAGCGGGAGGGGTGGATACGCAGTATTTT.

The chain carries TRBV29-1 and TRBJ1-1, with TRBD1 matching over 7 bases. The J segment lost 2 bases and the V segment lost 8 bases, leaving 14 bases of the junction unmatched. This CDR3 comprises 15 residues. CDR1 is SQVTM and CDR2 is ANQGSEA in the germline V gene. The CDR3 sequence is CSSQLRQGPNTEAFF. CDR3 coding DNA: TGCAGCTCACAACTGCGACAGGGACCAAACACTGAAGCTTTCTTT.

CDR3 in DNA: TGTGCCAGCAGCCCCGGGACAGTACCAGCCGGGGAGCTGTTTTTT. It translates to CASSPGTVPAGELFF. The chain carries TRBV28 and TRBJ2-2, with 7 bases fitting TRBD1. J was trimmed by 6 bases and V by 6 bases; bases with no gene match: 10. CDR1 is MDHEN, CDR2 SYDVKM, per germline. This CDR3 contains 15 residues.

The chain combines TRBV7-3 with TRBJ2-6; TRBD1 agrees at 9 bases. Unmatched junction bases numbered 6, after V lost 5 bases and J lost 4 bases. CDR1 SGHTA and CDR2 FQGTGA come from the germline V gene. This CDR3 contains 16 residues. CDR3 nucleotide sequence: TGTGCCAGCAGCCCACGGGACAGGGCCGGGGCCAACGTCCTGACTTTC. This encodes CASSPRDRAGANVLTF. The full variable domain, completed using reference TRBV7-3 and TRBJ2-6, is GAGVSQTPSNKVTEKGKYVELRCDPISGHTALYWYRQSLGQGPEFLIYFQGTGAADDSGLPNDRFFAVRPEGSVSTLKIQRTERGDSAVYLCASSPRDRAGANVLTFGAGSRLTVL.

A single count supports this clone. V usage is TRBV7-9 and J usage is TRBJ1-2; D uncertain. V lost 5 bases and J 4 bases, leaving 11 bases between the germline ends. The CDR3 is 13 amino acids. Germline CDR1 reads SEHNR; CDR2 reads FQNEAQ (reference sequence). The CDR3 is CASSRRAVYGYTF. Here the CDR3 DNA reads TGTGCCAGCAGCCGGCGGGCCGTCTATGGCTACACCTTC.

V gene TRBV7-2 combines with J gene TRBJ1-5; 9 bases agree with TRBD1. Trimming cost V 5 bases and J 4 bases; bases outside gene matches: 3. CDR1 and CDR2 (germline): SGHTA, FQGNSA. The CDR3 is made up of 14 amino acids. DNA of the CDR3: TGTGCCAGCAGCCAAGGGACAGGGAATCAGCCCCAGCATTTT. It translates to CASSQGTGNQPQHF.

The rearrangement joins TRBV12-5 to TRBJ2-5; tentatively, D is TRBD1 or TRBD2 (5 bases each). Germline CDR1 and CDR2: LGHNT and FRNRAP. The CDR3 covers 13 residues. V gave up 6 bases and J gave up 1 base, with 9 bases separating them. The CDR3 region has the DNA TGTGCTAGTGGACGGGACGTCCAAGAGACCCAGTACTTC. Its protein is CASGRDVQETQYF.

The gene calls are TRBV11-3 and TRBJ2-1; D gene ambiguous. CDR1 and CDR2 from the germline V gene are SGHNT and YENEEA. V was shortened by 5 bases and J by 2 bases, with 10 bases between the two germline ends. The CDR3 loop spans 14 amino acids. The CDR3 reads CASSIHSTYNEQFF. CDR3 in DNA: TGTGCCAGCAGCATACATTCCACCTACAATGAGCAGTTCTTC.

The chain couples TRBV11-2 to TRBJ1-5; D is perhaps TRBD1 (5 bases). Per germline, CDR1 SGHAT and CDR2 FQNNGV. This CDR3 is 12 amino acids long. Trimming took 3 bases from V and 6 from J, leaving 6 bases between them. The CDR3 loop is CASSLGGQPQHF. The CDR3 nucleotides are TGTGCCAGCAGCTTGGGGGGTCAGCCCCAGCATTTT.

This clone showed up just a few times. The chain recombines TRBV28 with TRBJ2-5, with a tentative D call TRBD2 (5 bases). CDR1 is MDHEN and CDR2 is SYDVKM in the germline V gene. CDR3 length: 17 amino acids. The V and J ends lost 2 bases and 1 base respectively, with 17 bases between them. CDR3 loop: CASSLNPGIFGQETQYF. In DNA, the CDR3 is TGTGCCAGCAGTTTAAATCCCGGGATCTTCGGCCAAGAGACCCAGTACTTC. The full variable domain, its missing parts supplied by reference TRBV28 and TRBJ2-5, is DVKVTQSSRYLVKRTGEKVFLECVQDMDHENMFWYRQDPGLGLRLIYFSYDVKMKEKGDIPEGYSVSREKKERFSLILESASTNQTSMYLCASSLNPGIFGQETQYFGPGTRLLVL.

V and J are TRBV4-3 and TRBJ2-2, with TRBD2 matching 10 bases. V dropped 0 bases and J dropped 5; count of bases not matched to a gene: 6. This CDR3 has 17 amino acids. Per the germline V gene, CDR1 is LGHNA and CDR2 is YSLEER. CDR3 amino acids: CASSQEPSGSGTGELFF. CDR3 nucleotides: TGCGCCAGCAGCCAAGAACCTAGCGGGAGTGGGACCGGGGAGCTGTTTTTT.

This clone was seen a few times. The chain is built from TRBV6-1 and TRBJ2-7; 12 bases fit TRBD2. V was clipped by 6 bases and J by 1 base; unmatched bases: 4. CDR1 is MNHNS, CDR2 SASEGT, per germline. This CDR3 comprises 15 residues. CDR3 loop: CASRMGLAGSYEQYF. CDR3 sequence (DNA): TGTGCCAGCAGAATGGGACTAGCGGGTTCCTACGAGCAGTACTTC.

V and J are TRBV28 and TRBJ1-2; no clear D gene. Per the germline V gene, CDR1 is MDHEN and CDR2 is SYDVKM. The CDR3 consists of 14 residues. V lost 3 bases and J lost 4, with 12 bases in between. DNA of the CDR3: TGTGCCAGCAGTTTGTCAGAAGGCTTCTATGGCTACACCTTC. Its translation is CASSLSEGFYGYTF.

The chain recombines TRBV7-3 with TRBJ2-2; 7 positions agree with TRBD1. Trimming took 5 bases from V and 4 from J; bases not matched to a gene: 7. The CDR3 loop spans 15 amino acids. Germline CDR1 SGHTA, CDR2 FQGTGA. The CDR3 DNA follows: TGTGCCAGCAGCGCGACAGGGATTGGCACCGGGGAGCTGTTTTTT. Protein sequence: CASSATGIGTGELFF.

This clone showed up just once. The chain couples TRBV5-6 to TRBJ1-1; no firm D call. The germline V gene has CDR1 SGHDT and CDR2 YYEEEE. The CDR3 covers 14 residues. Trimming pared 0 bases from V and 0 bases from J, leaving 6 bases between. The CDR3 here is CASSLAQMNTEAFF. CDR3 bases: TGTGCCAGCAGCTTGGCCCAAATGAACACTGAAGCTTTCTTT.

V gene TRBV11-2 combines with J gene TRBJ2-1, with 14 nucleotides matching TRBD2. This CDR3 has 18 residues. V dropped 1 base and J dropped 9; count of bases not matched to a gene: 11. The V gene's germline CDR1 is SGHAT and CDR2 FQNNGV. CDR3 region: CASSLGTSGRRIGAEQFF. The CDR3 nucleotides are TGTGCCAGCAGCTTAGGGACTAGCGGGAGGCGTATAGGGGCTGAGCAGTTCTTC. The variable domain in full, completed from reference TRBV11-2 and TRBJ2-1, reads EAGVAQSPRYKIIEKRQSVAFWCNPISGHATLYWYQQILGQGPKLLIQFQNNGVVDDSQLPKDRFSAERLKGVDSTLKIQPAKLEDSAVYLCASSLGTSGRRIGAEQFFGPGTRLTVL.

The genes are TRBV11-3 and TRBJ2-2, with no clear D. The V end lost 6 bases, the J end lost 3 bases, and 5 bases lay between the germline ends. The CDR3 covers 12 residues. In germline, CDR1 is SGHNT, CDR2 YENEEA. The CDR3 is CASRGHTGELFF. CDR3 DNA sequence: TGTGCCAGCAGGGGCCACACCGGGGAGCTGTTTTTT.

The rearrangement joins TRBV27 to TRBJ1-1; 8 positions match TRBD1. The CDR3 extends over 15 amino acids. With 6 bases clipped from V and 4 bases from J, the junction kept 10 bases outside the gene matches. Germline CDR1 MNHEY, CDR2 SMNVEV (reference sequence). The CDR3 DNA sequence: TGTGCCAGCAGCCGAGTAGGACAGGGTTCCACTGAAGCTTTCTTT. Its protein is CASSRVGQGSTEAFF.

The chain carries TRBV5-5 and TRBJ1-5; D might be TRBD1 (6 bases). Deletions cut 4 bases from V and 4 bases from J, with 12 bases between. Germline V gives CDR1 SGHKS, CDR2 YYEKEE (reference sequence). This CDR3 has 14 amino acids. The CDR3 DNA is TGTGCCAGCAGCATCCCAGGGGCGAATCAGCCCCAGCATTTT. This encodes CASSIPGANQPQHF.

V usage is TRBV18 and J usage is TRBJ1-1, with D hard to call. Trimming shortened V by 6 bases and J by 5 bases, and 16 bases separated the two germline ends. Germline CDR1 is KGHSH and CDR2 is LQKENI. The length of the CDR3 is 14 residues. The CDR3 sequence: CASSTDNMGTEAFF. The CDR3 nucleotides read TGTGCCAGCTCTACCGACAATATGGGAACTGAAGCTTTCTTT.

The chain has TRBV28 and TRBJ2-7; D remains ambiguous. Germline-derived CDR1 and CDR2 are MDHEN and SYDVKM. Trimming took 4 bases from V and 2 from J, leaving 6 bases between them. The CDR3 extends over 12 amino acids. CDR3 sequence: CASSSPPYEQYF. For the CDR3, the DNA is TGTGCCAGCAGTTCCCCCCCCTACGAGCAGTACTTC.

The genes are TRBV28 and TRBJ2-7; D is perhaps TRBD1 or TRBD2 (5 bases each). The germline CDR1 and CDR2 sequences are MDHEN and SYDVKM. This CDR3 is 13 amino acids long. Trimming removed 1 base from V and 3 bases from J, with 7 bases in between. CDR3 coding DNA: TGTGCCAGCAGTTTATTTGGGGGCTACGAGCAGTACTTC. Residues: CASSLFGGYEQYF. The full variable domain, completed using reference TRBV28 and TRBJ2-7, is DVKVTQSSRYLVKRTGEKVFLECVQDMDHENMFWYRQDPGLGLRLIYFSYDVKMKEKGDIPEGYSVSREKKERFSLILESASTNQTSMYLCASSLFGGYEQYFGPGTRLTVT.

CDR3 nucleotide sequence: TGTGCCAGCCAGCGGGAGGCAATCAATGAGCAGTTCTTC. Translated: CASQREAINEQFF. The chain recombines TRBV6-5 with TRBJ2-1; 9 nucleotides align to TRBD2. The CDR3 runs to 13 residues. After removal of 8 bases from V and 6 bases from J, the junction contained 5 bases not matched to a gene. From germline, CDR1 is MNHEY and CDR2 SVGAGI.